These 7 T cell receptor beta chains came from one sample sequenced in a study of beta chain features in type 1 diabetes. Whole-study findings and limits: Moderate yet significant TCRB CDR3 shortening was seen in Type 1 diabetes patients in all four CD4+ subsets.

These receptors lack a known antigen. Reverse transcription of all isolated RNA meant that expressed TCRB transcripts were sequenced. Assay used: immunoSEQ multiplex PCR; TCRdb lists only in-frame clones, some missing. Of under 300,000 clones in the sample, roughly 24% were seen once. The sample comprised naive CD4+ T cells from blood. Receptors were obtained from a woman aged 30 to 39 with type 1 diabetes.

This clone was counted only a few times. V and J are TRBV30 and TRBJ1-2, with no clear D. The germline V and J ends were trimmed by 0 bases and 1 base, with 12 bases remaining between them. Germline V gives CDR1 GTSNPN, CDR2 SVGIG (reference sequence). CDR3 length: 15 amino acids. The CDR3 here is CAWSVVGAHNYGYTF. The CDR3 bases are TGTGCCTGGAGTGTCGTTGGAGCCCATAACTATGGCTACACCTTC. Using reference TRBV30 and TRBJ1-2 for the parts outside the CDR3, the full variable domain is SQTIHQWPATLVQPVGSPLSLECTVEGTSNPNLYWYRQAAGRGLQLLFYSVGIGQISSEVPQNLSASRPQDRQFILSSKKLLLSDSGFYLCAWSVVGAHNYGYTFGSGTRLTVV.

This rearrangement joins TRBV15 to TRBJ1-5; D is perhaps TRBD1 (6 bases). This CDR3 region has 17 residues. Looked up from germline, CDR1 is LNHNV and CDR2 is YYDKDF (reference sequence). V dropped 0 bases and J dropped 1 base, with 13 bases sitting between them. The CDR3 nucleotides are TGTGCCACCAGCAGAGAAGGGGGGACTATAAGCAATCAGCCCCAGCATTTT. Its translation is CATSREGGTISNQPQHF.

This chain links TRBV5-4 with TRBJ2-5; D perhaps matches TRBD2 (6 bases). CDR3 size: 16 residues. Trimming left V 3 bases short and J 1 base short, with 16 bases between. Germline values: CDR1 SGHNT, CDR2 YYREEE (reference sequence). This chain's CDR3 is CASSSTAREGQETQYF. CDR3 bases: TGTGCCAGCAGCTCAACCGCGCGGGAAGGCCAAGAGACCCAGTACTTC.

The rearrangement joins TRBV18 to TRBJ2-2, with D possibly matching TRBD1 (6 bases). The germline gives CDR1 KGHSH, CDR2 LQKENI. This CDR3 has 14 residues. Trimming shortened V by 3 bases and J by 4 bases, and 9 bases separated the two germline ends. The chain's CDR3 is CASSPQGSTGELFF. The CDR3, as DNA: TGTGCCAGCTCACCTCAGGGGTCCACCGGGGAGCTGTTTTTT.

This clone was seen more than once but under ten times. The chain employs TRBV9 and TRBJ2-2; possible D gene TRBD2, 5 bases. This CDR3 is 17 amino acids long. Trimming removed 0 bases from V and 1 base from J, with 13 bases in between. Germline V gene lookup returns CDR1 SGDLS and CDR2 YYNGEE. The CDR3 coding sequence is TGTGCCAGCAGCGTAGGGCTAGCCAACCTGAACACCGGGGAGCTGTTTTTT. Protein: CASSVGLANLNTGELFF.

This clone was counted a single time. The V call is TRBV14, the J call TRBJ2-1, with TRBD2 identical over 13 bases. With 1 base clipped from V and 9 bases from J, the junction kept 6 bases outside the gene matches. The CDR3 covers 16 residues. From germline, CDR1 is SGHDN and CDR2 FVKESK. The CDR3 sequence: CASSQVGLAGDSEQFF. The CDR3 coding sequence is TGTGCCAGCAGCCAAGTAGGACTAGCGGGAGATAGTGAGCAGTTCTTC.

Comments on this clone: The sample holds other DNA sequences that translate to the same CDR3. This sequence joins TRBV4-1 and TRBJ2-7, with TRBD2 matching over 11 bases. CDR3 length equals 15 residues. V lost 1 base, J lost 4 bases, and 3 bases stayed unmatched. The germline CDR1 and CDR2 sequences are MGHRA and YSYEKL. CDR3 in DNA: TGCGCCAGCAGCCAAGGACTAGCGGGATCTTACGAGCAGTACTTC. It translates to CASSQGLAGSYEQYF.